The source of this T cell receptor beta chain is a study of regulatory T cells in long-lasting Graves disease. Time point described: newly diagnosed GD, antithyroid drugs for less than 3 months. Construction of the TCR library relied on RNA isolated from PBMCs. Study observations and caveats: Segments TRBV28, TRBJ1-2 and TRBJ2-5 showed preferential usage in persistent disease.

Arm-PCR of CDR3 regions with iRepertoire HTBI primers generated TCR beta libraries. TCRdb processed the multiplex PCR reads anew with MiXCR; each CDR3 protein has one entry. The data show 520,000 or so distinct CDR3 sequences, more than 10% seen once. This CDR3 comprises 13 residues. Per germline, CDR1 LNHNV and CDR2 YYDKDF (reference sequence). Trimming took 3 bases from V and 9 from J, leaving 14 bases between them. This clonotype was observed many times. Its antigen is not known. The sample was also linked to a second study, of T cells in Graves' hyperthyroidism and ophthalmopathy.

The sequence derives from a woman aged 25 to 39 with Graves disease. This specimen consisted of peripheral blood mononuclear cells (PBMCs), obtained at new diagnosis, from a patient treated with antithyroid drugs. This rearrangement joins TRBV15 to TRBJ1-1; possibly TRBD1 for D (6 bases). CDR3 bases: TGTGCCACCAGCAGCCAGTATCAGGGGAAAGCTTTCTTT. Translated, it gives CATSSQYQGKAFF.